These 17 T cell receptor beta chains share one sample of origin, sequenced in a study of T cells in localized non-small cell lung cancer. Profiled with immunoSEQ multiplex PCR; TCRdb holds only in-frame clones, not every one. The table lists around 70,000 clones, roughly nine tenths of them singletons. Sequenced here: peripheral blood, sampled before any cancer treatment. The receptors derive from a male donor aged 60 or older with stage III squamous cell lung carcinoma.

CDR3 loop: CASSSRQGARQETQYF. CDR3 bases: TGTGCCAGCAGTTCACGACAGGGAGCCCGCCAAGAGACCCAGTACTTC. J is TRBJ2-5 and V is TRBV28, with 7 bases aligning to TRBD1. After removal of 4 bases from V and 1 base from J, the junction contained 9 bases not matched to a gene. Germline V gene data show CDR1 as MDHEN and CDR2 as SYDVKM. The length of the CDR3 is 16 residues.

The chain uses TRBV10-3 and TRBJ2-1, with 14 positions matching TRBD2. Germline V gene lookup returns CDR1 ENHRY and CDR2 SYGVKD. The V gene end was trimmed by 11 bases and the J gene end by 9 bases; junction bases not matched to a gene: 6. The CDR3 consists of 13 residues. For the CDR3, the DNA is TGTGCCGTGACTAGCGGGGGGGCCTTTGAGCAGTTCTTC. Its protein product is CAVTSGGAFEQFF.

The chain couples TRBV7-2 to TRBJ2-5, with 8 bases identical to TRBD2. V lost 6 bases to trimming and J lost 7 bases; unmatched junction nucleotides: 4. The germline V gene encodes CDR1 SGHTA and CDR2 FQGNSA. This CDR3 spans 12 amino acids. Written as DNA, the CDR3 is TGTGCCAGCAGTCGGGGGGGAGGGACCCAGTACTTC. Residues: CASSRGGGTQYF.

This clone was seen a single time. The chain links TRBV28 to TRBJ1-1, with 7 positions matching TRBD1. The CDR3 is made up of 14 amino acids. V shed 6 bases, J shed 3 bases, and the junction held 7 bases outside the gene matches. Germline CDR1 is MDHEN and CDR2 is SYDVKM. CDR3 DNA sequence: TGTGCCAGCAGCTTACAGGGGAAGGACACTGAAGCTTTCTTT. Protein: CASSLQGKDTEAFF.

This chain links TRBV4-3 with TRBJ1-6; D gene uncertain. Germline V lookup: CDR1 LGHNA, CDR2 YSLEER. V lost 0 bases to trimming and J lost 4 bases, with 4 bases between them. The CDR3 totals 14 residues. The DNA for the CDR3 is TGCGCCAGCAGCCAAGAGATATATAATTCACCCCTCCACTTT. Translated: CASSQEIYNSPLHF.

The CDR3 sequence is CSVRTGNTIYF. CDR3 sequence (DNA): TGCAGCGTGAGGACAGGAAACACCATATATTTT. This chain links TRBV29-1 with TRBJ1-3; possibly TRBD1 for D (5 bases). The CDR3 loop spans 11 amino acids. Germline CDR1 SQVTM, CDR2 ANQGSEA. The V and J ends lost 6 bases and 4 bases respectively, with 7 bases between them.

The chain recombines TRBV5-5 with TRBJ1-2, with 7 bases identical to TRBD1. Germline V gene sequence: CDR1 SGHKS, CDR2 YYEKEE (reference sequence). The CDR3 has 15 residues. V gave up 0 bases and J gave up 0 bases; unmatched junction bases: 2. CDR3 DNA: TGTGCCAGCAGCTTGGGGACAGGCACTAACTATGGCTACACCTTC. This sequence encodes CASSLGTGTNYGYTF.

The CDR3 coding sequence is TGTGCCAGCAGTGAAGCGGGCCAGGGGATTGGAGAGCAGTTCTTC. Translation gives CASSEAGQGIGEQFF. The rearrangement joins TRBV6-1 to TRBJ2-1; possible D gene TRBD1, 6 bases. Trimming took off 0 bases at V and 10 bases at J, with 16 bases between the two ends. The CDR3 extends over 15 amino acids. The germline V gene has CDR1 MNHNS and CDR2 SASEGT.

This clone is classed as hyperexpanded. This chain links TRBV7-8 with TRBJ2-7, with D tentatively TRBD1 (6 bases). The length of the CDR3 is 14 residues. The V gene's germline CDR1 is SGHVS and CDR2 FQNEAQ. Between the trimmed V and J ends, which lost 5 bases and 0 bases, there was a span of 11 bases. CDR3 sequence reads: CASSPRGGSYEQYF. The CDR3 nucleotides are TGTGCCAGCAGCCCCCGAGGGGGCTCCTACGAGCAGTACTTC.

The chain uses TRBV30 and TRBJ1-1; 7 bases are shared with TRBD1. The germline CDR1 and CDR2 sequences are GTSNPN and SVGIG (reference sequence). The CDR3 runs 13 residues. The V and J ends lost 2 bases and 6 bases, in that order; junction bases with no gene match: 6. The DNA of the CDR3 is TGTGCCTGGAGTCCAGGGGGTATCGCTGAAGCTTTCTTT. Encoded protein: CAWSPGGIAEAFF.

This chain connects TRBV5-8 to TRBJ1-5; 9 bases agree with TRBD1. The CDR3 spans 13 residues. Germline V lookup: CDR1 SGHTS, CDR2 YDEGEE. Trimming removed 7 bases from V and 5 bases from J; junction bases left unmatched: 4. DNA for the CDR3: TGTGCCAGCCCTCGACAGGGGGATCAGCCCCAGCATTTT. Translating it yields CASPRQGDQPQHF.

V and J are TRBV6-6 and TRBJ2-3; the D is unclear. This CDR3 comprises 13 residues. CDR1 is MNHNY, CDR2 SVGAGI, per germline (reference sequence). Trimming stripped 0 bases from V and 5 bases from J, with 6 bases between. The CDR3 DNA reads TGTGCCAGCAGTTACTCTCCCAGAGATACGCAGTATTTT. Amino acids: CASSYSPRDTQYF.

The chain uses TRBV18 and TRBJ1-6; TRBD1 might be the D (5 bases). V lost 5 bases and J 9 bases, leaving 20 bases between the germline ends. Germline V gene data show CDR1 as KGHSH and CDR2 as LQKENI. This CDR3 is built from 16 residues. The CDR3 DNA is TGTGCCAGCTCATCCGGGCGTCAGGGTCTAGCTTCACCCCTCCACTTT. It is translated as CASSSGRQGLASPLHF.

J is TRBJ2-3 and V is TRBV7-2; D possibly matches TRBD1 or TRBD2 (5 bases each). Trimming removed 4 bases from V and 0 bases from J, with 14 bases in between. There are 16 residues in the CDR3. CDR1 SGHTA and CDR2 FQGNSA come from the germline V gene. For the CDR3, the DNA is TGTGCCAGCAGCTGGGGACGGCGGTCTAGCACAGATACGCAGTATTTT. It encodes CASSWGRRSSTDTQYF.

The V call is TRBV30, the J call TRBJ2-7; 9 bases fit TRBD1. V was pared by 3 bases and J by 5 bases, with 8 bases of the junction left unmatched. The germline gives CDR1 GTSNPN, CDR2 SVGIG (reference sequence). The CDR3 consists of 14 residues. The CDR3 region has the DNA TGTGCCTGGAGGGGTCCCGGGACAGGGAACGAGCAGTACTTC. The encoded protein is CAWRGPGTGNEQYF.

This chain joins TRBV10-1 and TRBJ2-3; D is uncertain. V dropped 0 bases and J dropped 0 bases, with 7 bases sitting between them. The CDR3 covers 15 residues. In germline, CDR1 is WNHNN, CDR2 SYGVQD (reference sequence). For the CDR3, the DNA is TGCGCCAGCAGTGAGTCGACATCTAGCACAGATACGCAGTATTTT. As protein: CASSESTSSTDTQYF.

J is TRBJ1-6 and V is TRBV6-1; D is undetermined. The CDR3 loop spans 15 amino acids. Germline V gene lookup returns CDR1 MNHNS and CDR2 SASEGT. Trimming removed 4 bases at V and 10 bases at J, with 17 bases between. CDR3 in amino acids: CASSGASVAGSPLHF. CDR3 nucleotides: TGTGCCAGCAGTGGGGCTTCTGTGGCGGGGTCACCCCTCCACTTT.